The TCR beta chain under discussion was sequenced for a study of cytotoxic CD8 clonotypes in ibrutinib-treated CLL. The protocol was immunoSEQ multiplex PCR, while the TCRdb copy is restricted to in-frame clones and leaves out a portion. The sample shows some 140,000 clones, around 84% of them seen only once. As regards this clone: The same CDR3 arises from other DNA sequences in this sample as well.

The CDR3 length is 12 residues. The V and J ends lost 5 bases and 7 bases, in that order; junction bases with no gene match: 1. In germline, CDR1 is SEHNR, CDR2 FQNEAQ (reference sequence). This sample comprised PBMCs, obtained after 24 months of ibrutinib treatment. This chain links TRBV7-9 with TRBJ1-4, with 7 bases that match TRBD1. The TCR was taken from a human donor with chronic lymphocytic leukemia. The CDR3 DNA sequence: TGTGCCAGCAGCCCAGGGGGTGAAAAACTGTTTTTT. Its protein product is CASSPGGEKLFF. Supplemented by reference TRBV7-9 and TRBJ1-4, the full variable domain reads DTGVSQNPRHKITKRGQNVTFRCDPISEHNRLYWYRQTLGQGPEFLTYFQNEAQLEKSRLLSDRFSAERPKGSFSTLEIQRTEQGDSAMYLCASSPGGEKLFFGSGTQLSVL.